Following are 14 T cell receptor beta chains from one sample sequenced in a study of blood T cells in healthy people across ages (dated by TCRdb to 2013 to 2016). The library was obtained by 5' RACE. The data were produced on an Illumina HiSeq 2500. The second PCR ran for about 7 to 11 cycles and used a J-beta primer mix along with a sample-barcoded 5' primer. In TCRdb, the public reads were trimmed at Q25 with fastp and aligned with MiXCR, with productive beta chains retained. Rows matching on CDR3 protein sequence are summarized as one entry with the most common DNA and genes. This sample is represented by about 640,000 distinct CDR3 sequences; about 30% of them were singletons. Around 16% of the sample is in the top ten clones. The sample comprised blood. Source of these receptors: a woman of 80 years or more in good health.

This clonotype appeared a few times. V gene TRBV3-1 combines with J gene TRBJ1-1; D is unresolved. This CDR3 contains 14 residues. CDR1 LGHDT and CDR2 YNNKEL come from the germline V gene (reference sequence). Trimming removed 3 bases at V and 7 bases at J, with 15 bases between. The CDR3: CASSHNAPRGEAFF. The CDR3, as DNA: TGTGCCAGCAGCCATAATGCCCCTCGGGGTGAAGCTTTCTTT.

This clonotype was found many times. The chain couples TRBV9 to TRBJ2-5, with 9 bases matching TRBD2. Germline trimming cut 4 bases from V and 5 bases from J; bases unmatched to any gene: 9. CDR1 and CDR2 (germline): SGDLS, YYNGEE. The CDR3 runs 15 residues. The CDR3 sequence is CASSYRTSVGETQYF. The CDR3 bases are TGTGCCAGCAGCTATCGGACTAGCGTGGGGGAGACCCAGTACTTC. The full variable domain, completed using reference TRBV9 and TRBJ2-5, is DSGVTQTPKHLITATGQRVTLRCSPRSGDLSVYWYQQSLDQGLQFLIQYYNGEERAKGNILERFSAQQFPDLHSELNLSSLELGDSALYFCASSYRTSVGETQYFGPGTRLLVL.

Ten or more counts support this clonotype. V is TRBV20-1 and J is TRBJ2-5; TRBD1 might be the D (6 bases). From germline, CDR1 is DFQATT and CDR2 SNEGSKA (reference sequence). Trimming cost V 5 bases and J 5 bases, with 18 bases left between them. The CDR3 is 14 residues long. CDR3 coding DNA: TGCAGTGCTCAACAGGGCTCCGCTGGGGAGACCCAGTACTTC. Protein sequence: CSAQQGSAGETQYF.

The CDR3 reads CASSQVRAGGPGEQFF. The CDR3 DNA is TGTGCCAGCAGCCAAGTTAGGGCGGGGGGGCCAGGTGAGCAGTTCTTC. The chain employs TRBV4-2 and TRBJ2-1, with 9 bases that match TRBD2. V lost 1 base and J lost 9; bases outside the gene matches: 10. The CDR3 is 16 residues long. The V gene's germline CDR1 is LGHNA and CDR2 YNFKEQ.

This clonotype was seen only a few times. The chain couples TRBV5-6 to TRBJ2-3; D possibly corresponds to TRBD2 (7 bases). V was trimmed by 7 bases and J by 5 bases, leaving 17 bases between them. The germline V gene encodes CDR1 SGHDT and CDR2 YYEEEE. CDR3 length equals 14 residues. Here the CDR3 reads CASYHWGGEDTQYF. In DNA form, the CDR3 reads TGTGCCAGCTACCACTGGGGGGGCGAAGATACGCAGTATTTT. Looking up the rest from reference TRBV5-6 and TRBJ2-3 gives the full variable domain: DAGVTQSPTHLIKTRGQQVTLRCSPKSGHDTVSWYQQALGQGPQFIFQYYEEEERQRGNFPDRFSGHQFPNYSSELNVNALLLGDSALYLCASYHWGGEDTQYFGPGTRLTVL.

The chain combines TRBV7-2 with TRBJ2-4, with TRBD2 identical over 10 bases. Germline CDR1 is SGHTA and CDR2 is FQGNSA. The CDR3 totals 15 residues. The V segment lost 5 bases and the J segment 9 bases; nucleotides outside the gene matches: 10. CDR3 amino acids: CASSPFSGGRVIQYF. CDR3 in DNA: TGTGCCAGCAGCCCCTTTAGCGGGGGGAGGGTCATTCAGTACTTC.

The rearrangement uses TRBV29-1 and TRBJ1-2, with D uncertain. The V and J ends lost 4 bases and 6 bases respectively, with 12 bases between them. Germline V lookup: CDR1 SQVTM, CDR2 ANQGSEA. This CDR3 contains 12 residues. The CDR3 is CSVAAGTNGYTF. CDR3 in DNA: TGCAGCGTTGCGGCGGGAACCAATGGCTACACCTTC.

This clonotype was seen at least ten times. The rearrangement links TRBV2 to TRBJ2-6; D is uncertain. This CDR3 is 14 amino acids long. Germline loops: CDR1 SNHLY, CDR2 FYNNEI. The V end was cut by 4 bases, the J end by 5 bases, with 9 bases between. The CDR3, as DNA: TGTGCCAGCAGTGCCCCTAATCGGGCCAACGTCCTGACTTTC. Protein: CASSAPNRANVLTF.

This clonotype was detected many times. The V gene is TRBV18, the J gene TRBJ2-3; 7 bases are a match to TRBD1. The J segment lost 2 bases and the V segment lost 0 bases, leaving 2 bases of the junction unmatched. CDR3 length: 15 amino acids. Germline V CDR1 and CDR2: KGHSH, LQKENI. CDR3 nucleotides: TGTGCCAGCTCACCACCGGACAGGTTCACAGATACGCAGTATTTT. Translating gives CASSPPDRFTDTQYF.

A remark on this clonotype: A much larger clone differs by one base, so this may be a read error. V gene TRBV7-2 combines with J gene TRBJ1-6; maybe TRBD1 (5 bases). Germline CDR1 SGHTA, CDR2 FQGNSA. This CDR3 has 14 residues. The CDR3 loop reads CASSLSGGESPRHF. The CDR3 DNA is TGTGCCAGCAGCTTAAGTGGAGGGGAGTCACCCCGCCACTTT.

The sample holds many counts of this clonotype. The chain joins TRBV5-1 to TRBJ2-7; 9 positions agree with TRBD2. Losses at the gene ends were 0 bases for V and 5 bases for J; bases not matched to a gene: 9. CDR1 is SGHRS and CDR2 is YFSETQ in the germline V gene. The CDR3 contains 16 residues. DNA of the CDR3: TGCGCCAGCAGCTTGGAGCGGCTAGCGGGGATGGACGAGCAGTACTTC. It codes for CASSLERLAGMDEQYF.

The rearrangement links TRBV7-6 to TRBJ2-1; D may match TRBD1 or TRBD2 (6 bases each). The CDR3 extends over 14 amino acids. Looked up from germline, CDR1 is SGHVS and CDR2 is FNYEAQ. Trimming removed 5 bases at V and 7 bases at J, with 15 bases between. CDR3 DNA sequence: TGTGCCAGCAGCCGCGAGGGGGAGGAAAATGAGCAGTTCTTC. It translates to CASSREGEENEQFF.

This clonotype came up once. This CDR3 is CASAPRYNSPLHF. As DNA, the CDR3 is TGTGCCAGCGCACCGCGCTATAATTCACCCCTCCACTTT. The chain uses TRBV7-3 and TRBJ1-6, with D unresolved. Trimming cost V 8 bases and J 3 bases, with 8 bases left between them. Germline lookup yields CDR1 SGHTA and CDR2 FQGTGA. The CDR3 extends over 13 amino acids.

This clonotype was counted at least ten times. The chain couples TRBV27 to TRBJ2-3, with D perhaps matching TRBD1 or TRBD2 (6 bases each). Between the trimmed V and J ends, which lost 8 bases and 1 base, there was a span of 19 bases. The CDR3 is made up of 16 amino acids. CDR1 is MNHEY, CDR2 SMNVEV, per germline (reference sequence). The CDR3 protein is CASGIGGGLGTDTQYF. The CDR3, as DNA: TGTGCCAGCGGCATCGGTGGGGGGCTTGGCACAGATACGCAGTATTTT.